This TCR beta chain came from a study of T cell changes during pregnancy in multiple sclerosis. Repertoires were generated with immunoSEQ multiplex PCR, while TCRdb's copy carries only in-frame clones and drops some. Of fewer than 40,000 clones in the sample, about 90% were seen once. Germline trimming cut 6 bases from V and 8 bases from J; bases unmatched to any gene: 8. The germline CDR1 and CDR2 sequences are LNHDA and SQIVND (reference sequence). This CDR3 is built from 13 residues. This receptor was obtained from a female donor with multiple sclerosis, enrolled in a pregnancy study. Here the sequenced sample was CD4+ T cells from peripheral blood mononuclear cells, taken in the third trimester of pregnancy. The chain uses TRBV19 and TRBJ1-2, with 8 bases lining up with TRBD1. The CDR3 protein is CASRGQVGLGYTF. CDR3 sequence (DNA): TGTGCCAGTAGGGGACAGGTGGGACTAGGCTACACCTTC.